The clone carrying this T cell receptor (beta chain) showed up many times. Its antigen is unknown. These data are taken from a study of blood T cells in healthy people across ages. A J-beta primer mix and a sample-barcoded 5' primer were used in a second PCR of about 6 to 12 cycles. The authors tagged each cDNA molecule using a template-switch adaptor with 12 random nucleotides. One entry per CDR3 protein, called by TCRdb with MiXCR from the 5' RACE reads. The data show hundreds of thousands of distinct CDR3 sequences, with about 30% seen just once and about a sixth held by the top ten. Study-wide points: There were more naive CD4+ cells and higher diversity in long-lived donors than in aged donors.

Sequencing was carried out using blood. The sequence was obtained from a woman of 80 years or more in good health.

The CDR3 DNA follows: TGCAGTGCTAGGCTAGCTAGCACAGATACGCAGTATTTT. This codes for CSARLASTDTQYF. The chain couples TRBV20-1 to TRBJ2-3; a possible D gene is TRBD2 (5 bases). The germline V and J ends were trimmed by 3 bases and 0 bases, with 7 bases remaining between them. Germline V gene data show CDR1 as DFQATT and CDR2 as SNEGSKA (reference sequence). This CDR3 comprises 13 residues.